Below are 19 T cell receptor beta chains sequenced from a single sample in a study of Graves' ophthalmopathy and Graves' hyperthyroidism. RNA transcripts provided the template for amplifying TCR beta CDR3 regions. HTBI primers were used in a first-round RT-PCR, which preceded a second-round multiplex PCR. TCRdb independently ran MiXCR on the multiplex PCR reads; one entry per CDR3 protein. The data hold approximately 480,000 distinct CDR3 sequences, with about 15% observed a single time. Sequencing used blood. These TCRs come from a woman aged 30 to 39 with Graves' ophthalmopathy.

This clonotype was counted ten times or more. V gene TRBV10-3 combines with J gene TRBJ1-2, with 9 bases fitting TRBD1. Germline-derived CDR1 and CDR2 are ENHRY and SYGVKD. The CDR3 totals 13 residues. Trimming cost V 6 bases and J 6 bases; bases outside gene matches: 5. CDR3 protein: CAISQGTGHGYTF. The CDR3 DNA reads as TGTGCCATCAGCCAAGGGACAGGGCATGGCTACACCTTC.

In its sample, this clonotype was seen many times. J is TRBJ1-2 and V is TRBV12-3 or TRBV12-4; possible D gene TRBD1, 5 bases. V lost 3 bases to trimming and J lost 13 bases, with 18 bases between them. The CDR3 is 13 amino acids. Here the CDR3 reads CASSFSGSRGSTF. CDR3 nucleotides: TGTGCCAGCAGTTTTTCAGGGTCTCGAGGTAGCACCTTC.

This clonotype was found many times. The chain links TRBV30 to TRBJ1-2; 11 positions agree with TRBD1. V gave up 4 bases and J gave up 4 bases; unmatched junction bases: 2. This CDR3 contains 13 residues. CDR1 and CDR2 from the germline V gene are GTSNPN and SVGIG (reference sequence). CDR3 nucleotides: TGTGCCTGGAAGGGACAGGGGGGCTATGGCTACACCTTC. Protein sequence: CAWKGQGGYGYTF.

The sample holds many counts of this clonotype. The CDR3 region has the DNA TGCAGCCTCCGGACACCTCAAGAGACCCAGTACTTC. Its protein is CSLRTPQETQYF. The V call is TRBV29-1, the J call TRBJ2-5; D is perhaps TRBD1 (5 bases). Germline assignment: CDR1 SQVTM and CDR2 ANQGSEA. Deletions cut 8 bases from V and 2 bases from J, with 12 bases between. The CDR3 is 12 amino acids.

This clonotype was counted at least ten times. J is TRBJ2-7 and V is TRBV28, with D maybe TRBD1 (6 bases). In germline, CDR1 is MDHEN, CDR2 SYDVKM. Trimming cost V 8 bases and J 2 bases, with 13 bases left between them. CDR3 size: 13 residues. The CDR3, as DNA: TGTGCCAGCCAGCGACAGGTCCCCTACGAGCAGTACTTC. Amino acid sequence: CASQRQVPYEQYF. The complete variable domain, with remaining parts taken from reference TRBV28 and TRBJ2-7, reads DVKVTQSSRYLVKRTGEKVFLECVQDMDHENMFWYRQDPGLGLRLIYFSYDVKMKEKGDIPEGYSVSREKKERFSLILESASTNQTSMYLCASQRQVPYEQYFGPGTRLTVT.

This clonotype was seen repeatedly, ten times or more. The chain couples TRBV10-2 to TRBJ2-7; 7 bases line up with TRBD2. Germline assignment: CDR1 WSHSY and CDR2 SAAADI. V lost 8 bases to trimming and J lost 0 bases; unmatched junction nucleotides: 7. CDR3 size: 14 residues. The CDR3 DNA reads TGCGCCAGCTCGGGAGCGGGACCCTCCTACGAGCAGTACTTC. It yields the protein CASSGAGPSYEQYF.

The chain employs TRBV30 and TRBJ2-5; a possible D gene is TRBD2 (5 bases). Trimming took 1 base from V and 2 from J, leaving 8 bases between them. CDR1 and CDR2 (germline): GTSNPN, SVGIG (reference sequence). The CDR3 sequence is 13 residues long. CDR3 sequence reads: CAWSAGLQETQYF. In nucleotides, the CDR3 is TGTGCCTGGAGTGCCGGACTTCAAGAGACCCAGTACTTC.

In this sample, this clonotype turned up many times. The gene calls are TRBV9 and TRBJ2-6, with a weak D call TRBD1 (5 bases). Deletions cut 4 bases from V and 2 bases from J, with 13 bases between. The germline gives CDR1 SGDLS, CDR2 YYNGEE. The CDR3 runs 16 residues. CDR3 loop: CASSPLGQAGANVLTF. In DNA, the CDR3 is TGTGCCAGCAGCCCCCTGGGGCAAGCTGGGGCCAACGTCCTGACTTTC.

The table lists this clonotype with many counts. The chain uses TRBV19 and TRBJ1-2, with D perhaps matching TRBD1 (5 bases). Germline CDR1 LNHDA, CDR2 SQIVND (reference sequence). The V end was cut by 7 bases, the J end by 8 bases, with 17 bases between. The CDR3 has 13 residues. The CDR3: CASMRIEGPGYTF. CDR3 sequence (DNA): TGTGCCAGTATGCGGATAGAGGGGCCCGGCTACACCTTC.

This clonotype was observed many times. The chain employs TRBV6-1 and TRBJ1-1; D might be TRBD1 (6 bases). Deletions cut 8 bases from V and 1 base from J, with 17 bases between. The CDR3 covers 15 residues. Per the germline V gene, CDR1 is MNHNS and CDR2 is SASEGT. CDR3 nucleotide sequence: TGTGCCAGCCCCTCACTGGGGGGGCAGAACACTGAAGCTTTCTTT. It is translated as CASPSLGGQNTEAFF.

The V and J genes are TRBV11-2 and TRBJ2-5; tentatively, D is TRBD1 (6 bases). Germline assignment: CDR1 SGHAT and CDR2 FQNNGV. The CDR3 covers 15 residues. V lost 4 bases to trimming and J lost 3 bases, with 15 bases between them. The CDR3 here is CASSSWVGGEETQYF. CDR3 in DNA: TGTGCCAGCAGCTCTTGGGTTGGGGGCGAAGAGACCCAGTACTTC.

This clonotype is a singleton in its sample. The rearrangement joins TRBV27 to TRBJ2-2; 7 bases are shared with TRBD2. The V and J ends lost 3 bases and 4 bases, in that order; junction bases with no gene match: 2. This CDR3 spans 14 amino acids. Germline lookup yields CDR1 MNHEY and CDR2 SMNVEV (reference sequence). The DNA of the CDR3 is TGTGCCAGCAGTTTGGGAGGGATCACCGGGGAGCTGTTTTTT. This gives the protein CASSLGGITGELFF.

The chain combines TRBV5-1 with TRBJ2-7; D uncertain. The CDR3 is 12 residues long. Germline V lookup: CDR1 SGHRS, CDR2 YFSETQ. V was pared by 4 bases and J by 5 bases, with 10 bases between. As DNA, the CDR3 is TGCGCCAGCAGCGGTGCAATGGACGAGCAGTACTTC. Translated: CASSGAMDEQYF.

This clonotype was counted many times. This chain connects TRBV7-9 to TRBJ2-2; maybe TRBD2 (5 bases). Germline values: CDR1 SEHNR, CDR2 FQNEAQ (reference sequence). CDR3 length: 15 residues. CDR3 residues: CAYPNPERARGELFF. DNA for the CDR3: TGTGCATACCCCAATCCGGAGAGGGCACGTGGGGAGCTGTTTTTT.

This clonotype was detected only a few times. The chain couples TRBV18 to TRBJ2-3; possible D gene TRBD2, 7 bases. The length of the CDR3 is 14 residues. CDR1 and CDR2 (germline): KGHSH, LQKENI. V was pared by 6 bases and J by 2 bases, with 12 bases between. The CDR3 DNA follows: TGTGCCAGCTCGGCGGGGGCCAACACAGATACGCAGTATTTT. Translated: CASSAGANTDTQYF.

About this clonotype itself: It may be a read error: a sequence one base away is much more abundant. The genes are TRBV2 and TRBJ1-1; D remains ambiguous. Per the germline V gene, CDR1 is SNHLY and CDR2 is FYNNEI. This CDR3 region has 12 residues. CDR3: CASSARNTEACF. CDR3 nucleotide sequence: TGTGCCAGCAGTGCCAGGAACACTGAAGCTTGCTTT.

In this sample, this clonotype turned up many times. The chain links TRBV5-1 to TRBJ1-1, with D possibly matching TRBD1 (5 bases). The CDR3 is 15 residues long. V lost 0 bases and J 0 bases, leaving 9 bases between the germline ends. Germline V CDR1 and CDR2: SGHRS, YFSETQ. DNA of the CDR3: TGCGCCAGCAGCTTGGTATGGGGGATGAACACTGAAGCTTTCTTT. This gives the protein CASSLVWGMNTEAFF.

This clonotype was observed many times. At one of its ends the junction is not consistent with the germline gene, which may arise from a read error. This chain joins TRBV6-1 and TRBJ1-1; no definite D call. The CDR3 has 15 amino acids. The germline gives CDR1 MNHNS, CDR2 SASEGT. Written as DNA, the CDR3 is TGTGCCAGCAGTGAAGCGCTTTGGCAGAACATTGAAGCTTTCTTT. Protein: CASSEALWQNIEAFF.

In this sample, this clonotype turned up many times. The genes are TRBV12-3 or TRBV12-4 and TRBJ1-1; D not resolved. V lost 4 bases, J lost 1 base, and 7 bases lay in between. The CDR3 consists of 13 residues. DNA for the CDR3: TGTGCCAGCAGTTCTTTTTCGAACACTGAAGCTTTCTTT. This sequence encodes CASSSFSNTEAFF.